This T cell receptor (beta chain) originates from a study of memory CD4+ T cells and cytomegalovirus serostatus. Germline V gene sequence: CDR1 GTSNPN, CDR2 SVGIG (reference sequence). The ends were cut back, 2 bases at V and 0 bases at J, with 11 bases in the middle. The CDR3 totals 15 residues. Single viable CD3+CD4+CD8-CD45RO+ cells were sorted as the memory CD4+ T cells. Serostatus was set by detecting CMV pp150, pp28, p38, p52 IgG. Measured with immunoSEQ multiplex PCR; TCRdb has only the in-frame clones, and not every one. The data hold some 59,000 clones, with 82% observed a single time. This clone appeared a single time. Its matching antigen is unknown. Study outcomes and limitations: Each of approximately 70 CMV-associated TCRbeta sequences occurred in one to five individuals. A US-trained random forest predicted CMV serostatus with median AUC roughly 0.9. Suggested: most of the CMV-linked TCR signature lies in CD4+ memory cells.

The TCR sequence derives from an adult in good health and CMV-seronegative. The genes are TRBV30 and TRBJ1-5, with D possibly TRBD1 on 6 matching bases. The sequenced sample consisted of memory CD4+ T cells from blood. The chain's CDR3 is CAWSQGGGSNQPQHF. CDR3 DNA sequence: TGTGCCTGGAGTCAAGGGGGGGGTAGCAATCAGCCCCAGCATTTT.